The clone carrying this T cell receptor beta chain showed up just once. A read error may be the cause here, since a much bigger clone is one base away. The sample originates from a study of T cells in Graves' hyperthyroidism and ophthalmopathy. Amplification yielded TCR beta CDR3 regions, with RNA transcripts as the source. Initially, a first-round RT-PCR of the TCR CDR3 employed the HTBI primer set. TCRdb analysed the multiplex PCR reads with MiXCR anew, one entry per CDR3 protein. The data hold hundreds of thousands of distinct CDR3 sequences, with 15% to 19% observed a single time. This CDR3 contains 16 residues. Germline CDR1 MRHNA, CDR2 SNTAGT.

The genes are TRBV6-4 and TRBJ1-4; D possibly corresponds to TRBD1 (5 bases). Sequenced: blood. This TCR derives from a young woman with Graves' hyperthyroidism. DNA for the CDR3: TGTGACAGCAGTGACCGCAGGGCGGACCCTAATGAAAAACTGTTTTTT. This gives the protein CDSSDRRADPNEKLFF.